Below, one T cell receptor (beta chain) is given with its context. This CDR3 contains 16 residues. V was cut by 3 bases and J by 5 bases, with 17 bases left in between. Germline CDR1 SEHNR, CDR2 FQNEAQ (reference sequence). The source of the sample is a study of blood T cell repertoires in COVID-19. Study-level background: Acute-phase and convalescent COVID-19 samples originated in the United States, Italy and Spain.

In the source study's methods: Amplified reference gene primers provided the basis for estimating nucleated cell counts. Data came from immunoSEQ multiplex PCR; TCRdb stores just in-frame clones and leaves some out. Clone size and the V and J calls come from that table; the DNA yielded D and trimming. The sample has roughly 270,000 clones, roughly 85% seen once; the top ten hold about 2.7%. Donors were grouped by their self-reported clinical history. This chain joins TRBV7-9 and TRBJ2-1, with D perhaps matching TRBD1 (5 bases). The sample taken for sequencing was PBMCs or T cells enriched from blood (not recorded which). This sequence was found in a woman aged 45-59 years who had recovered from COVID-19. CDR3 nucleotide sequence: TGTGCCAGCAGCTTCCCCGAGACAGTTCGCCACAATGAGCAGTTCTTC. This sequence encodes CASSFPETVRHNEQFF.